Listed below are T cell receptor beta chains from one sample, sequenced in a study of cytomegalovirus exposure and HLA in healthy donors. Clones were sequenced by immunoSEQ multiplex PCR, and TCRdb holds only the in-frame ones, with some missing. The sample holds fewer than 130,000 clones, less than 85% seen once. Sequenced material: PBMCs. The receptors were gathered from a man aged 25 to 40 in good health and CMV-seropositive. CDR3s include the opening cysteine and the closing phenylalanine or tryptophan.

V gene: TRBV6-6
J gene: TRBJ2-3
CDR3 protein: CASRGQGVGDTQYF

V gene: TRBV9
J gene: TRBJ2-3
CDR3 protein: CASSVDEGDTDTQYF

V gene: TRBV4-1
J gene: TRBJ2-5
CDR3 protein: CASSQDVGEMETQYF

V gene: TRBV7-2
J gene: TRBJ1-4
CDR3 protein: CASSLWTVATNEKLFF

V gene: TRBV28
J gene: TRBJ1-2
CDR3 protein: CASSRAGHYGYTF

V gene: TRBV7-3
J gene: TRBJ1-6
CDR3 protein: CASSLGGKGSPLHF

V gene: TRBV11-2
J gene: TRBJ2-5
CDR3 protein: CASSLAVYGLAVPETQYF

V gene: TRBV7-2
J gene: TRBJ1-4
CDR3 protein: CASSLGTGGGKLFF

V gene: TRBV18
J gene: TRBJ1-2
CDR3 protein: CASSPGDSHYGYTF

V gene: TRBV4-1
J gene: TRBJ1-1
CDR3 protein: CASSPTSNRDTEAFF

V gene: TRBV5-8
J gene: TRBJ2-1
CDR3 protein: CASRAGSSSYNEQFF

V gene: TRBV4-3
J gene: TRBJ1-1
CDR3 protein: CASSQEWDRVYGAFF

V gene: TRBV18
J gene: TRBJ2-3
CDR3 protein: CASSPPGDLGKYF

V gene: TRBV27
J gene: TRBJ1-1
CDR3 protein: CASSWALSLNTEAFF

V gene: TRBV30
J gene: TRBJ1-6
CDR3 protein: CAWDNSYNSPLHF

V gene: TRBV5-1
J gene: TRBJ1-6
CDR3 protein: CASSLDGAPYNSPLHF